The 14 T cell receptor beta chains in this list originate from one sample, sequenced in a study of cytomegalovirus exposure and HLA in healthy donors. The PCR employed 60 Vbeta primers together with 13 Jbeta primers. Profiling relied on immunoSEQ multiplex PCR, and the TCRdb table lists in-frame clones only, not all of them. This sample has around 130,000 clones, with 76% found just once. The sample comprised PBMCs. These receptors originate from a man aged 35-49 years in good health and CMV-seronegative.

The rearrangement joins TRBV4-1 to TRBJ2-7; D might be TRBD2 (5 bases). Germline CDR1 MGHRA, CDR2 YSYEKL. The V and J ends lost 0 bases and 3 bases respectively, with 15 bases between them. The CDR3 consists of 16 residues. In DNA form, the CDR3 reads TGCGCCAGCAGCCAAGAAACAGAAGGGAGATTCTACGAGCAGTACTTC. Its protein product is CASSQETEGRFYEQYF.

The J gene is TRBJ2-2, the V gene TRBV30, with D possibly TRBD1 on 6 matching bases. Germline V lookup: CDR1 GTSNPN, CDR2 SVGIG (reference sequence). The length of the CDR3 is 15 residues. Deletions cut 7 bases from V and 6 bases from J, with 21 bases between. The CDR3 sequence: CASTPGTRVPGELFF. The CDR3 DNA reads as TGTGCCTCAACACCAGGGACAAGGGTGCCCGGGGAGCTGTTTTTT.

The DNA for the CDR3 is TGTGCCAGCAGCAACCTATACGAGGGTGGCCGGAACGAGCAGTACTTC. Translated: CASSNLYEGGRNEQYF. The chain uses TRBV27 and TRBJ2-7; D might be TRBD2 (5 bases). The CDR3 totals 16 residues. CDR1 and CDR2 from the germline V gene are MNHEY and SMNVEV (reference sequence). Trimming stripped 6 bases from V and 5 bases from J, with 23 bases between.

The chain couples TRBV4-3 to TRBJ1-5; D uncertain. Germline CDR1 reads LGHNA; CDR2 reads YSLEER. The CDR3 extends over 13 amino acids. Trimming took 1 base from V and 5 from J, leaving 6 bases between them. CDR3 region: CASSQGADQPQHF. CDR3 DNA sequence: TGCGCCAGCAGCCAAGGGGCCGATCAGCCCCAGCATTTT.

The chain is built from TRBV19 and TRBJ1-1, with TRBD1 identical over 8 bases. The CDR3 is 15 residues long. In germline, CDR1 is LNHDA, CDR2 SQIVND (reference sequence). The ends lost 5 bases at V and 1 base at J; junction bases unmatched: 6. The CDR3 DNA reads TGTGCCAGTAGTGGCAGGACAGGGTGGAACACTGAAGCTTTCTTT. This encodes CASSGRTGWNTEAFF.

This clone was counted between two and nine times. The chain has TRBV19 and TRBJ1-6; D is undetermined. The germline gives CDR1 LNHDA, CDR2 SQIVND (reference sequence). CDR3 size: 13 residues. The V end lost 6 bases, the J end lost 7 bases, and 10 bases lay between the germline ends. CDR3 region: CASSERENSPLHF. CDR3 DNA sequence: TGTGCCAGTAGCGAAAGAGAAAATTCACCCCTCCACTTT.

V and J are TRBV6-4 and TRBJ2-6, with D perhaps matching TRBD2 (6 bases). V lost 4 bases, J lost 0 bases, and 10 bases lay in between. The germline V gene encodes CDR1 MRHNA and CDR2 SNTAGT. The CDR3 totals 16 residues. The CDR3 is CASSGSGASGANVLTF. CDR3 DNA sequence: TGTGCCAGCAGTGGTAGCGGAGCCTCTGGGGCCAACGTCCTGACTTTC.

V is TRBV6-1 and J is TRBJ1-1; 7 bases fit TRBD1. V dropped 6 bases and J dropped 0; count of bases not matched to a gene: 7. The CDR3 has 15 amino acids. The germline gives CDR1 MNHNS, CDR2 SASEGT. The CDR3 spells CASRETGRMNTEAFF. The CDR3 DNA reads TGTGCCAGCAGGGAGACAGGGCGGATGAACACTGAAGCTTTCTTT.

V and J are TRBV6-5 and TRBJ2-7; the D gene is possibly TRBD1 (6 bases). V dropped 6 bases and J dropped 1 base, with 10 bases sitting between them. The V gene's germline CDR1 is MNHEY and CDR2 SVGAGI. The CDR3 sequence is 13 residues long. The CDR3 loop reads CASSERGSYEQYF. The CDR3 DNA reads TGTGCCAGCAGCGAAAGGGGGTCCTACGAGCAGTACTTC.

This sequence joins TRBV14 and TRBJ2-7, with 8 bases that match TRBD1. The CDR3 spans 11 residues. CDR1 SGHDN and CDR2 FVKESK come from the germline V gene. CDR3 sequence: CASSQERTGSV. The CDR3 DNA reads TGTGCCAGCAGCCAAGAACGGACAGGGTCGGTC.

This chain links TRBV5-4 with TRBJ2-5, with D possibly being TRBD1 (6 bases). The CDR3 contains 12 residues. Germline lookup yields CDR1 SGHNT and CDR2 YYREEE (reference sequence). The ends were cut back, 4 bases at V and 5 bases at J, with 9 bases in the middle. The CDR3 sequence: CASSRDNETQYF. The CDR3 DNA reads as TGTGCCAGCAGCCGGGACAACGAGACCCAGTACTTC.

The chain uses TRBV7-2 and TRBJ2-1; 15 bases agree with TRBD2. Germline CDR1 SGHTA, CDR2 FQGNSA. CDR3 size: 17 residues. Trimming took 0 bases from V and 9 from J; bases not matched to a gene: 6. Here the CDR3 reads CASSLAGLAGGPIEQFF. CDR3 coding DNA: TGTGCCAGCAGCTTAGCCGGACTAGCGGGGGGGCCTATTGAGCAGTTCTTC.

The V call is TRBV11-2, the J call TRBJ2-2, with D tentatively TRBD2 (5 bases). This CDR3 has 15 amino acids. Trimming took off 1 base at V and 6 bases at J, with 12 bases between the two ends. The germline CDR1 and CDR2 sequences are SGHAT and FQNNGV. CDR3 nucleotides: TGTGCCAGCAGCTTAGTGGACTCAGCCCCCGGGGAGCTGTTTTTT. Protein sequence: CASSLVDSAPGELFF.

This rearrangement joins TRBV5-5 to TRBJ2-7; maybe TRBD1 (6 bases). Germline values: CDR1 SGHKS, CDR2 YYEKEE (reference sequence). The CDR3 contains 15 residues. Trimming removed 0 bases at V and 2 bases at J, with 12 bases between. The CDR3 spells CASSLVGGNAYEQYF. In DNA form, the CDR3 reads TGTGCCAGCAGCTTGGTAGGGGGTAACGCCTACGAGCAGTACTTC.